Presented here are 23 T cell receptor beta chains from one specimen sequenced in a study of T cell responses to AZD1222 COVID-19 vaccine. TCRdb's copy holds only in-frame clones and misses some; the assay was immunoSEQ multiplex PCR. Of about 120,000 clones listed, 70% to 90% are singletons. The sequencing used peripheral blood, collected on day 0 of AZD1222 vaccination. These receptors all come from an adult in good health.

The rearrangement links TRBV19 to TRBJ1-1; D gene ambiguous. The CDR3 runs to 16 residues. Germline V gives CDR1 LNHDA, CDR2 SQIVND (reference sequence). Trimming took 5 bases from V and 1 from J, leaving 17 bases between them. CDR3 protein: CASSGPGAATNTEAFF. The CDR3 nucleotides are TGTGCCAGTAGTGGTCCGGGAGCCGCTACGAACACTGAAGCTTTCTTT.

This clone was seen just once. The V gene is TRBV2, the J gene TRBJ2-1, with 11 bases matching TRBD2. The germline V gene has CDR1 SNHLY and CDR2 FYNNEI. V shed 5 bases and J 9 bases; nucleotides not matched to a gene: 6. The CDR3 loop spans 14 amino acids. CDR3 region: CASSLTSGRGEQFF. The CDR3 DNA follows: TGTGCCAGCAGTCTAACTAGCGGGAGAGGTGAGCAGTTCTTC.

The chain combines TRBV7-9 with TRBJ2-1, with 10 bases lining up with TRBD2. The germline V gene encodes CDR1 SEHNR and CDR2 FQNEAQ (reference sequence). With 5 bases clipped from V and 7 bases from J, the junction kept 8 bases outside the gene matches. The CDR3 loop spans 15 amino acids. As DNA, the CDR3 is TGTGCCAGCAGCCCACAGGCTAGCGGGGGTAATGAGCAGTTCTTC. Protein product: CASSPQASGGNEQFF.

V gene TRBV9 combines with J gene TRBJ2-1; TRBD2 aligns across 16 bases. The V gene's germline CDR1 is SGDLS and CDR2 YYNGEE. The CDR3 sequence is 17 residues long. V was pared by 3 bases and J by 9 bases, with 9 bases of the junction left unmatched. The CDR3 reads CASSDQGLAGGQGEQFF. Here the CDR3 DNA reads TGTGCCAGCAGCGACCAGGGACTAGCGGGGGGGCAAGGTGAGCAGTTCTTC.

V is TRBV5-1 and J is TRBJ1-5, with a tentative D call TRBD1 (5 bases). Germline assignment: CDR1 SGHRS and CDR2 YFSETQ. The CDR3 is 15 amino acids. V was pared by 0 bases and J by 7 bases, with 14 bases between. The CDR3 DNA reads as TGCGCCAGCAGCTTGGACGGGGGTGGAGGGCAGCCCCAGCATTTT. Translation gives CASSLDGGGGQPQHF.

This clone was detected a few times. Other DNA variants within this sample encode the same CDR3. The CDR3 nucleotides read TGTGCCAGCAGCTTGGGACAATCCTACGAGCAGTACTTC. It codes for CASSLGQSYEQYF. This chain joins TRBV5-6 and TRBJ2-7; no reliable D call. Germline values: CDR1 SGHDT, CDR2 YYEEEE. With 0 bases removed from V and 1 base from J, the gap between germline ends came to 5 bases. CDR3 length: 13 residues.

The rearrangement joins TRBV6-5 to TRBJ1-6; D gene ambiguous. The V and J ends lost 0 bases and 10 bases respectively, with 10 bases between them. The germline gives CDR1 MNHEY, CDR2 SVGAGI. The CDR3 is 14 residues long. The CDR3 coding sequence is TGTGCCAGCAGTTACTCAGGGAAAGGATCACCCCTCCACTTT. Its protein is CASSYSGKGSPLHF.

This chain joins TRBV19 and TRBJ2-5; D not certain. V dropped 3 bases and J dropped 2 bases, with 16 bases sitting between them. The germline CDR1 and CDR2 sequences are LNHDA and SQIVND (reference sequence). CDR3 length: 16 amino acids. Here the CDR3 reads CASSILGVGWQETQYF. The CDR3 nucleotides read TGTGCCAGTAGTATTCTAGGAGTAGGATGGCAAGAGACCCAGTACTTC. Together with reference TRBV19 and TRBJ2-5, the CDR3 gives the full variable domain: DGGITQSPKYLFRKEGQNVTLSCEQNLNHDAMYWYRQDPGQGLRLIYYSQIVNDFQKGDIAEGYSVSREKKESFPLTVTSAQKNPTAFYLCASSILGVGWQETQYFGPGTRLLVL.

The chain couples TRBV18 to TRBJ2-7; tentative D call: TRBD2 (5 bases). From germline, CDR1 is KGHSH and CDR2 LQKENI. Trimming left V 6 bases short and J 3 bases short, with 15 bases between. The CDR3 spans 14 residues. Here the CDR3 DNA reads TGTGCCAGCTCGGCCAAGAGGGCGAACTACGAGCAGTACTTC. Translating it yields CASSAKRANYEQYF.

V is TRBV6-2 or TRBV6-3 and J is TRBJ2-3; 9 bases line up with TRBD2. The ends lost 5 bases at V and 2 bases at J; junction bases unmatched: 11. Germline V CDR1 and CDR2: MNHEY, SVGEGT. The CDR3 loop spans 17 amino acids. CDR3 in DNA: TGTGCCAGCAGTATGGGACTAGCCAGTACGCTCACAGATACGCAGTATTTT. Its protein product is CASSMGLASTLTDTQYF.

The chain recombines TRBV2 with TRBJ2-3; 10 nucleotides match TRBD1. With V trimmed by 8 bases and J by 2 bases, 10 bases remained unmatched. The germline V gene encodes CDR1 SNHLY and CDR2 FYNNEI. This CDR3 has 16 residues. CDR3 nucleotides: TGTGCCAGCCTATCCGGGACAGGGGCTAACACAGATACGCAGTATTTT. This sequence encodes CASLSGTGANTDTQYF.

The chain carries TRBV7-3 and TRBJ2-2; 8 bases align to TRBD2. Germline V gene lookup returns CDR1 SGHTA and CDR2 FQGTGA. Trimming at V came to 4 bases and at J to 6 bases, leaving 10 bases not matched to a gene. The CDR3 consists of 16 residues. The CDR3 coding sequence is TGTGCCAGCAGCTCCGCCCGGGGGGGACTCCCCGGGGAGCTGTTTTTT. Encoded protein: CASSSARGGLPGELFF.

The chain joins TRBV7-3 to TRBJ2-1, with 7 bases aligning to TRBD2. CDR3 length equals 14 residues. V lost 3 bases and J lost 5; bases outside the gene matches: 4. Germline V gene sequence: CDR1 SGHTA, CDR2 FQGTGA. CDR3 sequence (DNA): TGTGCCAGCAGCTTTAGCGGGCCCAACAATGAGCAGTTCTTC. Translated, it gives CASSFSGPNNEQFF.

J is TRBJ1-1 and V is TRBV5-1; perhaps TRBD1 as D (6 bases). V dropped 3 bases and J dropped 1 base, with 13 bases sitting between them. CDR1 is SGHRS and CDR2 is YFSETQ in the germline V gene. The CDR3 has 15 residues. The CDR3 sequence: CASSWMGGGNTEAFF. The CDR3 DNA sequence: TGCGCCAGCAGCTGGATGGGGGGCGGGAACACTGAAGCTTTCTTT.

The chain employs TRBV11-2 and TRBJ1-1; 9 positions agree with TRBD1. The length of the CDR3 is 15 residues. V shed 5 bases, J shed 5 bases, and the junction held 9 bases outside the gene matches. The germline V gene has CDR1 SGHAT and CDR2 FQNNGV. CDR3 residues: CASSLWDRAWTEAFF. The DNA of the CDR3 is TGTGCCAGCAGCCTCTGGGACAGGGCTTGGACTGAAGCTTTCTTT.

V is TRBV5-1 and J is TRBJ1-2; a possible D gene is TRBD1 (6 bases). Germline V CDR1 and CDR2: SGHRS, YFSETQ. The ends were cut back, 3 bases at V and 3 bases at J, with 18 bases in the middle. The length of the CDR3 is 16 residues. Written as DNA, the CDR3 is TGCGCCAGCAGCTGGCGGTCCAGGGGATACGACTATGGCTACACCTTC. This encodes CASSWRSRGYDYGYTF. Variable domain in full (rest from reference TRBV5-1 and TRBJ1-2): KAGVTQTPRYLIKTRGQQVTLSCSPISGHRSVSWYQQTPGQGLQFLFEYFSETQRNKGNFPGRFSGRQFSNSRSEMNVSTLELGDSALYLCASSWRSRGYDYGYTFGSGTRLTVV.

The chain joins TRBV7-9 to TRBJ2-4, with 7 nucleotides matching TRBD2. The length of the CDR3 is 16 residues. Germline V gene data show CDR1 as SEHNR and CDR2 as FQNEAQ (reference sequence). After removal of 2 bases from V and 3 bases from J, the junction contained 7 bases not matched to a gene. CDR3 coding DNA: TGTGCCAGCAGCTTATGGCTAGCGGATGACAAAAACATTCAGTACTTC. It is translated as CASSLWLADDKNIQYF.

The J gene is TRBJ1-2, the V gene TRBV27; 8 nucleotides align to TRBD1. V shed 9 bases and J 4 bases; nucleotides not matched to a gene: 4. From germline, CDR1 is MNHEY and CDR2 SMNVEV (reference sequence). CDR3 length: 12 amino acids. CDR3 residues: CASGQGGYGYTF. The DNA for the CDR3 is TGTGCCAGTGGACAGGGTGGCTATGGCTACACCTTC.

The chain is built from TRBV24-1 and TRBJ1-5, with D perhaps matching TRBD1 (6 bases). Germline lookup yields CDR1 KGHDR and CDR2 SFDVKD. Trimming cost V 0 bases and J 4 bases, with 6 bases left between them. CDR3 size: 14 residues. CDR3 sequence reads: CATSDLTGNQPQHF. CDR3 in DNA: TGTGCCACCAGTGATTTGACAGGGAATCAGCCCCAGCATTTT.

The CDR3 loop is CVRSLEGPLAGEQYF. DNA of the CDR3: TGTGTCAGAAGCTTAGAAGGGCCCCTAGCGGGTGAGCAGTACTTC. The chain is built from TRBV7-5 and TRBJ2-7; TRBD2 is the table's D call, not checked against the DNA. TRBV7-5 is tagged as a pseudogene. The CDR3 contains 15 residues.

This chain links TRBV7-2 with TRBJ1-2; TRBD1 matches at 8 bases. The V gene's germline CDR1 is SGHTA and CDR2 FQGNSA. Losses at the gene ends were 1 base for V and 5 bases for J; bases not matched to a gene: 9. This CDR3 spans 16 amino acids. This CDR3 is CASSLGAGGEGYGYTF. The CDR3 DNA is TGTGCCAGCAGCTTAGGGGCAGGGGGCGAAGGGTATGGCTACACCTTC.

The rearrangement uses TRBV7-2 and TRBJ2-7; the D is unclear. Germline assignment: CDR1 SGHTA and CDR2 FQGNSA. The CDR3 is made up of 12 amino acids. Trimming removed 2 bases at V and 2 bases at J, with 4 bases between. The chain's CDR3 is CASSLSTYEQYF. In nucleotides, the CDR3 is TGTGCCAGCAGCTTAAGCACCTACGAGCAGTACTTC.

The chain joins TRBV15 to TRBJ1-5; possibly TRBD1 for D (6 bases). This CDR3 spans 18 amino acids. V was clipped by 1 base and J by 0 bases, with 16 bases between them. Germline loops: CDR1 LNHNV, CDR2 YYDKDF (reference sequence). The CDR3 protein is CATSRAGQSYYSNQPQHF. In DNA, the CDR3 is TGTGCCACCAGCAGAGCAGGACAGTCTTATTATAGCAATCAGCCCCAGCATTTT.